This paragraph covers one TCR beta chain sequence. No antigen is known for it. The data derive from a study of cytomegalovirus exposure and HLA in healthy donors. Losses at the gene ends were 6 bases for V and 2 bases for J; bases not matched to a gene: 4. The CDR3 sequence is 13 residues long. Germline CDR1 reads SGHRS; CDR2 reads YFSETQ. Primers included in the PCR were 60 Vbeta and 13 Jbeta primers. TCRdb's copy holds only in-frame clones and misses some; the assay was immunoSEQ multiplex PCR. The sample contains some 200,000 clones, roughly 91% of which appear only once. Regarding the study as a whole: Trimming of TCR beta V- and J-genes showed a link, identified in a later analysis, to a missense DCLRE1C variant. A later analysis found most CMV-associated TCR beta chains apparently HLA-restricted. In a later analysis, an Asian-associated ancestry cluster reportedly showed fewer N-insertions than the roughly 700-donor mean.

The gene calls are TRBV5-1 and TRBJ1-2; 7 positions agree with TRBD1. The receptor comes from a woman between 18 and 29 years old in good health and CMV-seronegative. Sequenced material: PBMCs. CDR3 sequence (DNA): TGCGCCAGCACCACGACAGGGAACTATGGCTACACCTTC. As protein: CASTTTGNYGYTF.